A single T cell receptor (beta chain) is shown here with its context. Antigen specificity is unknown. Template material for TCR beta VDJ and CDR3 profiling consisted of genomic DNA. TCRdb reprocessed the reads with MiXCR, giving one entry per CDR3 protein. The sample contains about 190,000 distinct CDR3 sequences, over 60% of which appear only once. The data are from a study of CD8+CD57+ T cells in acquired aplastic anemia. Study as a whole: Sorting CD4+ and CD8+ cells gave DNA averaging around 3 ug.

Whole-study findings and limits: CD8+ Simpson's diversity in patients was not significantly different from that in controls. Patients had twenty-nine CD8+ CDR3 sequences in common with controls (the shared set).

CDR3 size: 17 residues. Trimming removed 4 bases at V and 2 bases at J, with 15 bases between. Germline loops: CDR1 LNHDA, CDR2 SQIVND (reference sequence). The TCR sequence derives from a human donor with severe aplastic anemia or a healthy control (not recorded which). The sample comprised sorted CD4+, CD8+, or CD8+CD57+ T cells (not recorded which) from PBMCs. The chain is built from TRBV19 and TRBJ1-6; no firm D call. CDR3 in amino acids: CASSSDNRPAYNSPLHF. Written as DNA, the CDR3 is TGTGCCAGTAGTAGCGACAACCGCCCGGCCTATAATTCACCCCTCCACTTT.